A selection of T cell receptor beta chains follows, all from one sample in a study of shared T cell receptors in the human thymus. The data were produced by immunoSEQ multiplex PCR, yet TCRdb's version contains in-frame clones alone and is incomplete. Of under 700,000 clones in the sample, about four fifths were seen once. The same sample was also studied in work on human thymus T cells.

Material for sequencing was thymocytes. These receptors were taken from a boy younger than two with a congenital heart defect. The CDR3 runs from the conserved cysteine through the conserved F or W. D genes are given only for firm matches. Some rows have no size entry. The others give once, few or many, or a class for an expanded clone.

v_gene	len	d_gene	abundance	j_gene	CDR3aa	CDR3nt
TRBV7-3	16	.	.	TRBJ2-1	CASSPYPAAHNNEQFF	TGTGCCAGCAGCCCCTACCCAGCGGCACACAACAATGAGCAGTTCTTC
TRBV14	18	.	.	TRBJ1-3	CASSSPRQDFSSGNTIYF	TGTGCCAGCAGCAGCCCCCGGCAGGACTTTAGCTCTGGAAACACCATATATTTT
TRBV4-1	17	TRBD2	.	TRBJ2-3	CASSPRAGGPGTDTQYF	TGCGCCAGCAGCCCCCGAGCGGGAGGGCCAGGAACAGATACGCAGTATTTT
TRBV4-3	17	TRBD1	.	TRBJ2-5	CASSQEWRGQGQETQYF	TGCGCCAGCAGCCAAGAGTGGCGGGGACAGGGGCAAGAGACCCAGTACTTC
TRBV6-5	12	.	.	TRBJ2-2	CASSYKTGELFF	TGTGCCAGCAGTTATAAAACCGGGGAGCTGTTTTTT
TRBV19	14	.	.	TRBJ2-3	CASSIDQETHTQYF	TGTGCCAGTAGTATAGATCAAGAGACACATACGCAGTATTTT
TRBV5-5	15	.	.	TRBJ2-7	CASSEQQGFPHEQYF	TGTGCCAGCAGCGAGCAGCAGGGTTTTCCCCACGAGCAGTACTTC
TRBV6-5	15	.	.	TRBJ1-1	CASSYTNRENTEAFF	TGTGCCAGCAGTTACACCAACAGGGAGAACACTGAAGCTTTCTTT
TRBV7-9	16	TRBD2	.	TRBJ2-7	CASSPGLAGDPYEQYF	TGTGCCAGCAGCCCAGGACTAGCGGGAGACCCCTACGAGCAGTACTTC
TRBV5-1	14	.	.	TRBJ2-2	CASAPGRDPGELFF	TGCGCCAGTGCGCCCGGGCGGGACCCCGGGGAGCTGTTTTTT
TRBV7-2	18	TRBD1	once	TRBJ1-2	CASSVRAERQGAEDGYTF	TGTGCCAGCAGCGTAAGGGCTGAGAGACAGGGGGCAGAAGATGGCTACACCTTC
TRBV7-3	15	.	.	TRBJ1-2	CASSSYAKKSYGYTF	TGTGCCAGCAGCTCCTACGCGAAAAAATCCTATGGCTACACCTTC
TRBV7-8	13	.	.	TRBJ2-7	CASVGSGSYEQYF	TGTGCCAGCGTCGGGAGCGGGTCCTACGAGCAGTACTTC
TRBV15	14	.	.	TRBJ1-1	CATSRAQGWPEAFF	TGTGCCACCAGCAGAGCCCAGGGATGGCCTGAAGCTTTCTTT
TRBV9	15	.	.	TRBJ2-3	CASSSRGTHTDTQYF	TGTGCCAGCAGCTCCCGCGGGACTCACACAGATACGCAGTATTTT
TRBV7-9	15	.	.	TRBJ2-7	CASSLAHAASYEQYF	TGTGCCAGCAGCTTAGCCCATGCGGCTTCCTACGAGCAGTACTTC
TRBV4-1	20	TRBD2	.	TRBJ2-7	CASSQDWASGVVDETYEQYF	TGCGCCAGCAGCCAAGACTGGGCTAGCGGGGTTGTTGACGAAACCTACGAGCAGTACTTC
TRBV4-1	16	TRBD2	.	TRBJ2-1	CASSPLRENEFNEQFF	TGCGCCAGCAGCCCGCTGCGGGAGAACGAATTCAATGAGCAGTTCTTC
TRBV9	14	.	once	TRBJ2-5	CASSVLGGQETQYF	TGTGCCAGCAGCGTTTTGGGGGGACAAGAGACCCAGTACTTC
TRBV2	18	TRBD2	.	TRBJ2-2	CASSDRTSGRARTGELFF	TGTGCCAGCAGTGACCGGACTAGCGGGAGAGCCCGGACCGGGGAGCTGTTTTTT